This T cell receptor (beta chain) was obtained from a study of blood T cells in healthy people across ages. Overall study results and limits: Measured against age, TCR beta diversity per million T cells decreased in a roughly linear manner.

Trimming stripped 5 bases from V and 8 bases from J, with 12 bases between. Germline V gene lookup returns CDR1 SQVTM and CDR2 ANQGSEA. The CDR3 is 12 amino acids. PCR was performed a second time for roughly 7 to 12 cycles using a sample-barcoded 5' primer and a J-beta primer mix. Every single cDNA molecule received a tag from a template-switch adaptor with 12 random nucleotides. TCRdb re-derived calls from the 5' RACE reads in MiXCR, one entry per CDR3 protein. Of fewer than 1.5 million distinct CDR3 sequences in the sample, around 39% were seen once. This clonotype was seen a handful of times. Its target is unknown.

Sequenced material: blood. This sequence joins TRBV29-1 and TRBJ1-4; D is undetermined. This TCR came from a woman aged 18-29 years in good health. Here the CDR3 DNA reads TGCAGCGTTCGCGTGGGAAACGAAAAACTGTTTTTT. It yields the protein CSVRVGNEKLFF. Filled out from reference TRBV29-1 and TRBJ1-4, the complete variable domain reads SAVISQKPSRDICQRGTSLTIQCQVDSQVTMMFWYRQQPGQSLTLIATANQGSEATYESGFVIDKFPISRPNLTFSTLTVSNMSPEDSSIYLCSVRVGNEKLFFGSGTQLSVL.